This TCR beta chain appears in the sequencing data of a study of cytomegalovirus exposure and HLA in healthy donors. Study results and limitations: Overall, about 160 TCR beta chains were annotated as cytomegalovirus-associated. It emerged from a later analysis that several of the most significant clusters appeared to be linked to common viral pathogens. HLA allele associations emerged for roughly 17,000 TCR beta sequences in a later analysis, at 0.05 false discovery rate.

Concerning this clone itself: Its target is not known.

V gave up 7 bases and J gave up 8 bases; unmatched junction bases: 7. The germline V gene has CDR1 SNHLY and CDR2 FYNNEI. This CDR3 is built from 13 residues. The PCR employed 60 Vbeta primers together with 13 Jbeta primers. The data were produced by immunoSEQ multiplex PCR, yet TCRdb's version contains in-frame clones alone and is incomplete. The sample holds 150,000 to 200,000 clones, roughly nine tenths seen once. The V gene is TRBV2, the J gene TRBJ2-1; TRBD2 aligns across 8 bases. The sequence derives from a girl under three years old in good health and CMV-seronegative. The sample taken for sequencing was PBMCs. CDR3 loop: CASKDWREDEQFF. CDR3 DNA sequence: TGTGCCAGCAAGGATTGGCGGGAGGATGAGCAGTTCTTC. Combining the CDR3 with reference TRBV2 and TRBJ2-1 gives the whole variable domain EPEVTQTPSHQVTQMGQEVILRCVPISNHLYFYWYRQILGQKVEFLVSFYNNEISEKSEIFDDQFSVERPDGSNFTLKIRSTKLEDSAMYFCASKDWREDEQFFGPGTRLTVL.